This T cell receptor (beta chain) is from a study of beta chain features in type 1 diabetes. Study-level findings and limits: TCRB CDR3 length was moderately but significantly reduced in all four CD4+ subsets of Type 1 diabetes patients. Type 1 diabetes patients showed fewer insertions and more deletions at VDJ junctions.

CD45RO/CCR7/CD25/CD127/CD95/CD27 separated CD4+ naive, central memory, regulatory and stem cell-like memory cells by sorting. Reverse transcription of all isolated RNA meant that expressed TCRB transcripts were sequenced. Some clones are missing from TCRdb's copy, which holds only in-frame ones; the method was immunoSEQ multiplex PCR. The profile shows hundreds of thousands of clones, 11% to 15% of them singletons. Regarding this clone: The antigen is undetermined.

Sequencing input: naive CD4+ T cells from blood. The receptor was derived from a man in his late teens or twenties with type 1 diabetes.

The CDR3: CASSEGLAGRTEAFF. CDR3 bases: TGTGCCAGCAGCGAAGGACTAGCAGGGAGGACTGAAGCTTTCTTT. The chain employs TRBV7-8 and TRBJ1-1; possibly TRBD1 for D (5 bases). Per the germline V gene, CDR1 is SGHVS and CDR2 is FQNEAQ. This CDR3 is built from 15 residues. The V end lost 5 bases, the J end lost 5 bases, and 18 bases lay between the germline ends.